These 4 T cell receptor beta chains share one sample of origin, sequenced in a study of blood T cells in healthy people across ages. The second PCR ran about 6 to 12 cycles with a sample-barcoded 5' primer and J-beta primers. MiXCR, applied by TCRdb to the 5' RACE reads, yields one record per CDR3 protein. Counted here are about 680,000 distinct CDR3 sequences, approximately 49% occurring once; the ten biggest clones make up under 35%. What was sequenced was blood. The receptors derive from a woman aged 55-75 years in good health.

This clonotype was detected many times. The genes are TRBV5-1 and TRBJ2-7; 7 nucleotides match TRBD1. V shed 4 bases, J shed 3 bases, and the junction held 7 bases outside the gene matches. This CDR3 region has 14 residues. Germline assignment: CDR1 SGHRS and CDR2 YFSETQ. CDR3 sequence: CASSLGTDIYEQYF. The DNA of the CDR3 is TGCGCCAGCAGCCTCGGGACAGATATCTACGAGCAGTACTTC.

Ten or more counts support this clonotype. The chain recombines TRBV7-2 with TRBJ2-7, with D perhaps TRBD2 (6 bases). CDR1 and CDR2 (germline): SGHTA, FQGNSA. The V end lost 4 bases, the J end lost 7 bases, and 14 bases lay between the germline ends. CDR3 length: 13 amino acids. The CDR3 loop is CASSSILAGEQYF. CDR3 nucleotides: TGTGCCAGCAGCTCGATACTAGCTGGTGAGCAGTACTTC.

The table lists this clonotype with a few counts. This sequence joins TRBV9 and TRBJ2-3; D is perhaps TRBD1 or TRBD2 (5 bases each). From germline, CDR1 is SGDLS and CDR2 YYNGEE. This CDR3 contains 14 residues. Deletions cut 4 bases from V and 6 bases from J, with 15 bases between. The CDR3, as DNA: TGTGCCAGCAGCCCCCGGGACCGCGACGATACGCAGTATTTT. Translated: CASSPRDRDDTQYF.

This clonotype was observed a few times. CDR3 DNA sequence: TGTGCCACCAAGTTTGACACGGGAAGCGCCGAGCAGTACTTC. This translates into CATKFDTGSAEQYF. V and J are TRBV10-3 and TRBJ2-7; tentatively, D is TRBD2 (5 bases). V was shortened by 10 bases and J by 6 bases, with 22 bases between the two germline ends. CDR3 length: 14 amino acids. CDR1 is ENHRY and CDR2 is SYGVKD in the germline V gene.